These 2 T cell receptor beta chains share one sample of origin, sequenced in a study of OX40 agonist ivuxolimab in advanced cancers. Produced via immunoSEQ multiplex PCR; TCRdb's table is partial and in-frame only. The sample records 57,000 or so clones, about 90% being singletons. The sequencing here drew on CD4+ or CD8+ T cells sorted from blood, taken in a trial of the OX40 agonist ivuxolimab. These receptor sequences come from an adult with an advanced solid tumor such as melanoma, head and neck, liver or kidney cancer.

This chain connects TRBV7-9 to TRBJ1-2, with D uncertain. The ends were cut back, 5 bases at V and 4 bases at J, with 11 bases in the middle. Looked up from germline, CDR1 is SEHNR and CDR2 is FQNEAQ (reference sequence). CDR3 length equals 13 residues. CDR3 sequence reads: CASSQNGGYGYTF. DNA of the CDR3: TGTGCCAGCAGCCAAAACGGCGGCTATGGCTACACCTTC. The entire variable domain, with the rest obtained from reference TRBV7-9 and TRBJ1-2, is as follows: DTGVSQNPRHKITKRGQNVTFRCDPISEHNRLYWYRQTLGQGPEFLTYFQNEAQLEKSRLLSDRFSAERPKGSFSTLEIQRTEQGDSAMYLCASSQNGGYGYTFGSGTRLTVV.

The sample holds a few counts of this clone. The chain recombines TRBV6-6 with TRBJ2-7, with D tentatively TRBD2 (6 bases). Germline V CDR1 and CDR2: MNHNY, SVGAGI (reference sequence). The CDR3 totals 15 residues. Trimming shortened V by 6 bases and J by 0 bases, and 15 bases separated the two germline ends. The CDR3, as DNA: TGTGCCAGCAGCTCTCTAGCGTATGGCTCCTACGAGCAGTACTTC. As protein: CASSSLAYGSYEQYF.